Below are 17 T cell receptor beta chains sequenced from a single sample in a study of T cell responses to AZD1222 COVID-19 vaccine. The data were produced by immunoSEQ multiplex PCR, yet TCRdb's version contains in-frame clones alone and is incomplete. Of over 100,000 clones in the sample, over 85% were seen once. The source was peripheral blood, collected on day 0 of AZD1222 vaccination. The source of these receptors is an adult in good health.

The chain links TRBV19 to TRBJ1-1, with D tentatively TRBD1 (6 bases). Trimming took 5 bases from V and 2 from J, leaving 21 bases between them. Germline CDR1 and CDR2: LNHDA and SQIVND (reference sequence). The CDR3 contains 17 residues. The CDR3 protein is CASSWVRGKSENTEAFF. The CDR3 DNA sequence: TGTGCCAGTAGTTGGGTCAGGGGAAAGTCTGAAAACACTGAAGCTTTCTTT.

The chain couples TRBV4-1 to TRBJ2-1; a weak D match, TRBD2 (6 bases). CDR1 is MGHRA, CDR2 YSYEKL, per germline. This CDR3 is 15 amino acids long. Trimming removed 3 bases from V and 8 bases from J, with 17 bases in between. The CDR3 DNA reads as TGCGCCAGCAGCCAGCCTCTTGGGGGGAAGTATGAGCAGTTCTTC. Translation: CASSQPLGGKYEQFF.

The V and J genes are TRBV15 and TRBJ2-1; 12 bases are shared with TRBD2. Germline V gene sequence: CDR1 LNHNV, CDR2 YYDKDF (reference sequence). The CDR3 is made up of 19 amino acids. J gave up 4 bases and V 1 base, and 11 bases lay outside the gene matches. The CDR3: CATSRVASGRATPYNEQFF. DNA of the CDR3: TGTGCCACCAGCAGAGTGGCTAGCGGGAGGGCGACACCTTACAATGAGCAGTTCTTC. Full variable domain (outside the CDR3, taken from reference TRBV15 and TRBJ2-1): DAMVIQNPRYQVTQFGKPVTLSCSQTLNHNVMYWYQQKSSQAPKLLFHYYDKDFNNEADTPDNFQSRRPNTSFCFLDIRSPGLGDTAMYLCATSRVASGRATPYNEQFFGPGTRLTVL.

This clone was detected only once. The chain couples TRBV2 to TRBJ1-2; 8 nucleotides align to TRBD1. CDR1 and CDR2 (germline): SNHLY, FYNNEI. This CDR3 region has 16 residues. J lost 4 bases, V lost 4 bases, and 11 bases had no gene match. The DNA for the CDR3 is TGTGCCAGCAGTGTCTGGACAGGGAATTTCGGCTATGGCTACACCTTC. Its translation: CASSVWTGNFGYGYTF.

J is TRBJ2-7 and V is TRBV4-2, with TRBD2 matching 8 bases. With V trimmed by 0 bases and J by 0 bases, 7 bases remained unmatched. The CDR3 covers 17 residues. Per the germline V gene, CDR1 is LGHNA and CDR2 is YNFKEQ. CDR3 protein: CASSQDLVAGTSYEQYF. The DNA of the CDR3 is TGTGCCAGCAGCCAAGATCTCGTAGCGGGGACCTCCTACGAGCAGTACTTC.

The chain combines TRBV5-5 with TRBJ2-3, with 8 bases aligning to TRBD1. After removal of 0 bases from V and 0 bases from J, the junction contained 3 bases not matched to a gene. Germline values: CDR1 SGHKS, CDR2 YYEKEE (reference sequence). This CDR3 has 16 residues. The CDR3 DNA reads TGTGCCAGCAGCTTGGGGACAGGGACTAGCACAGATACGCAGTATTTT. Residues: CASSLGTGTSTDTQYF.

The CDR3 DNA sequence: TGTGCCAGCACCCAGGGGGTCTCTGGAAACACCATATATTTT. The encoded protein is CASTQGVSGNTIYF. The rearrangement joins TRBV3-1 (or the pseudogene TRBV3-2) to TRBJ1-3; 7 bases agree with TRBD1. CDR1 is LGHDT and CDR2 is YNNKEL in the germline V gene (reference sequence). There are 14 residues in the CDR3. V dropped 7 bases and J dropped 0; count of bases not matched to a gene: 3.

The chain links TRBV12-3 or TRBV12-4 to TRBJ1-5, with D uncertain. The CDR3 sequence is 10 residues long. V dropped 2 bases and J dropped 11 bases, with 4 bases sitting between them. The CDR3 region has the DNA TGTGCCAGCAGTTTATCTACCCAGCATTTT. Translation: CASSLSTQHF.

V usage is TRBV28 and J usage is TRBJ2-5, with D perhaps TRBD1 or TRBD2 (7 bases each). This CDR3 comprises 14 residues. From germline, CDR1 is MDHEN and CDR2 SYDVKM. The ends were cut back, 3 bases at V and 4 bases at J, with 12 bases in the middle. The CDR3, as DNA: TGTGCCAGCAGTTTGGGAGGGGGCGGAGAGACCCAGTACTTC. The encoded protein is CASSLGGGGETQYF.

J is TRBJ1-1 and V is TRBV5-4, with D possibly TRBD1 on 5 matching bases. This CDR3 has 12 amino acids. V was clipped by 4 bases and J by 7 bases, with 11 bases between them. CDR1 is SGHNT, CDR2 YYREEE, per germline (reference sequence). The CDR3 region has the DNA TGTGCCAGCAGCCGGGACCTTATTGAAGCTTTCTTT. Amino acids: CASSRDLIEAFF. Looking up the rest from reference TRBV5-4 and TRBJ1-1 gives the full variable domain: ETGVTQSPTHLIKTRGQQVTLRCSSQSGHNTVSWYQQALGQGPQFIFQYYREEENGRGNFPPRFSGLQFPNYSSELNVNALELDDSALYLCASSRDLIEAFFGQGTRLTVV.

This clone has only one observation. The rearrangement joins TRBV10-2 to TRBJ2-3; D not resolved. This CDR3 spans 18 amino acids. Germline V gene sequence: CDR1 WSHSY, CDR2 SAAADI. The V end lost 0 bases, the J end lost 0 bases, and 16 bases lay between the germline ends. Written as DNA, the CDR3 is TGCGCCAGCAGTGAGTCGCCAACTGGACGGGCTAGCACAGATACGCAGTATTTT. It codes for CASSESPTGRASTDTQYF.

The chain employs TRBV12-5 and TRBJ1-5, with D hard to call. The germline V gene encodes CDR1 LGHNT and CDR2 FRNRAP. The CDR3 length is 13 residues. Trimming left V 7 bases short and J 2 bases short, with 9 bases between. In DNA form, the CDR3 reads TGTGCTAGTGCCGGTAGCGGCAATCAGCCCCAGCATTTT. Amino acid sequence: CASAGSGNQPQHF. The variable domain in full, completed from reference TRBV12-5 and TRBJ1-5, reads DARVTQTPRHKVTEMGQEVTMRCQPILGHNTVFWYRQTMMQGLELLAYFRNRAPLDDSGMPKDRFSAEMPDATLATLKIQPSEPRDSAVYFCASAGSGNQPQHFGDGTRLSIL.

The V and J genes are TRBV4-2 and TRBJ1-1; D might be TRBD1 (5 bases). The CDR3 sequence is 14 residues long. V lost 4 bases to trimming and J lost 9 bases, with 18 bases between them. Germline V gene data show CDR1 as LGHNA and CDR2 as YNFKEQ. The CDR3 DNA sequence: TGTGCCAGCAGCCTCTACCAACAGGCGGGCCAAGCTTTCTTT. Its protein is CASSLYQQAGQAFF.

The genes are TRBV19 and TRBJ1-2; 7 bases map to TRBD1. CDR3 size: 14 residues. V shed 2 bases and J 4 bases; nucleotides not matched to a gene: 4. Germline V gives CDR1 LNHDA, CDR2 SQIVND (reference sequence). CDR3 coding DNA: TGTGCCAGTAGTATAAAGGGACAGATCTATGGCTACACCTTC. The encoded protein is CASSIKGQIYGYTF.

The rearrangement uses TRBV25-1 and TRBJ1-5; D is unclear. V was trimmed by 2 bases and J by 5 bases, leaving 10 bases between them. The CDR3 is made up of 14 amino acids. Per the germline V gene, CDR1 is MGHDK and CDR2 is SYGVNS. CDR3 DNA sequence: TGTGCCAGCAGTGAAGGGCAGTACGATCAGCCCCAGCATTTT. It translates to CASSEGQYDQPQHF.

On this clone: The same CDR3 arises from other DNA sequences in this sample as well. The rearrangement uses TRBV12-3 or TRBV12-4 and TRBJ1-1; a weak D match, TRBD1 (5 bases). The CDR3 has 13 residues. V was trimmed by 3 bases and J by 5 bases, leaving 10 bases between them. CDR3 residues: CASSFGGGTEAFF. The DNA of the CDR3 is TGTGCCAGCAGTTTTGGGGGAGGAACTGAAGCTTTCTTT.

The V and J genes are TRBV9 and TRBJ1-2, with TRBD1 matching over 11 bases. Germline V CDR1 and CDR2: SGDLS, YYNGEE. The CDR3 spans 15 residues. J lost 4 bases, V lost 6 bases, and 8 bases had no gene match. CDR3 nucleotide sequence: TGTGCCAGCACCCAGTGGGGGACAGGGGGCTATGGCTACACCTTC. The encoded protein is CASTQWGTGGYGYTF. Based on the CDR3 plus reference TRBV9 and TRBJ1-2, the full variable domain is DSGVTQTPKHLITATGQRVTLRCSPRSGDLSVYWYQQSLDQGLQFLIQYYNGEERAKGNILERFSAQQFPDLHSELNLSSLELGDSALYFCASTQWGTGGYGYTFGSGTRLTVV.